This entry lists 28 T cell receptor beta chains sequenced from one sample in a study of tumor and adjacent non-tumor tissue in lung cancer (dated by TCRdb to the late 2010s). Bulk unsorted tissue served as the source for RNA extraction, and RNA quality was assessed using a NanoDrop ND-1000 and an Agilent 2100. Libraries were made using multiplex PCR. Sequencer: Illumina HiSeq 2500. TCRbeta libraries were constructed through three rounds of nested PCR with primers (Table S4) according to protocols adapted from ARM-PCR. TCRdb passed the public sequencing reads through fastp at Q25 and MiXCR, retaining productive beta sequences. Each entry merges the rows of one CDR3 protein and shows their most common DNA and genes. For this sample the table gives approximately 75,000 distinct CDR3 sequences, of which 60% to 80% were detected only once. The ten largest clones take up 9.5% to 15% of the sample. The sample comprised lung tumor tissue. Receptors were obtained from a woman aged 45-65 years with non-small cell lung cancer.

The chain is built from TRBV11-2 and TRBJ1-2; D is perhaps TRBD1 (6 bases). V was trimmed by 9 bases and J by 8 bases, leaving 19 bases between them. Germline CDR1 and CDR2: SGHAT and FQNNGV. The CDR3 consists of 13 residues. As DNA, the CDR3 is TGTGCCAGTAACTTAGAGAGGGGGGACGGCTACACCTTC. As protein: CASNLERGDGYTF. Based on the CDR3 plus reference TRBV11-2 and TRBJ1-2, the full variable domain is EAGVAQSPRYKIIEKRQSVAFWCNPISGHATLYWYQQILGQGPKLLIQFQNNGVVDDSQLPKDRFSAERLKGVDSTLKIQPAKLEDSAVYLCASNLERGDGYTFGSGTRLTVV.

This clonotype was counted at least ten times. CDR3 in amino acids: CASSWGTSGQETQYF. In nucleotides, the CDR3 is TGCGCCAGCAGCTGGGGGACTAGCGGTCAAGAGACCCAGTACTTC. The chain couples TRBV5-1 to TRBJ2-5, with TRBD2 matching over 11 bases. The CDR3 has 15 amino acids. In germline, CDR1 is SGHRS, CDR2 YFSETQ. Trimming took 3 bases from V and 2 from J; bases not matched to a gene: 3. The full variable domain, in which reference TRBV5-1 and TRBJ2-5 provide the parts outside the CDR3, is KAGVTQTPRYLIKTRGQQVTLSCSPISGHRSVSWYQQTPGQGLQFLFEYFSETQRNKGNFPGRFSGRQFSNSRSEMNVSTLELGDSALYLCASSWGTSGQETQYFGPGTRLLVL.

Turning to this clonotype: Germline and junction disagree at one end, which may indicate a read error. This chain connects TRBV11-1 to TRBJ2-1; 8 bases are shared with TRBD2. CDR1 is SGHAT and CDR2 is FQDESV in the germline V gene (reference sequence). The CDR3 extends over 14 amino acids. The CDR3 loop is CASSSGLARGLQFF. CDR3 DNA: TGTGCTAGCAGCTCAGGACTAGCCAGAGGGTTGCAGTTCTTC.

A word on this clonotype: The CDR3 carries no conserved terminal phenylalanine or tryptophan, so it likely arises from a read error. The DNA is omitted, as the CDR3 cannot be located on it reliably, and the CDR3 follows TCRdb's listing. This chain joins TRBV12-3 or TRBV12-4 and TRBJ1-2. The CDR3 has 11 amino acids, counting both end residues. CDR3 loop: CASSLGYGHTI.

The V call is TRBV6-5, the J call TRBJ2-4; 7 bases are shared with TRBD1. Germline-derived CDR1 and CDR2 are MNHEY and SVGAGI. The CDR3 has 11 residues. Unmatched junction bases numbered 8, after V lost 10 bases and J lost 11 bases. The CDR3 is CANTKTGVQYF. CDR3 bases: TGTGCCAACACCAAAACAGGGGTTCAGTACTTC.

In the case of this clonotype: The final CDR3 position lacks the conserved phenylalanine or tryptophan, pointing to a likely read error. V gene TRBV10-3 combines with J gene TRBJ2-1; D gene unclear. Germline loops: CDR1 ENHRY, CDR2 SYGVKD. The V and J ends lost 3 bases and 4 bases respectively, with 7 bases between them. The CDR3 is 13 residues long. CDR3 region: CAISDGQYNEQFL. CDR3 sequence (DNA): TGTGCCATCAGTGATGGGCAGTACAATGAGCAGTTCTTA.

For this clonotype: Compared with germline, one end of the junction differs, possibly owing to a read error. The chain is built from TRBV6-6 and TRBJ2-1, with 8 bases matching TRBD2. The CDR3 loop spans 13 amino acids. Germline V lookup: CDR1 MNHNY, CDR2 SVGAGI (reference sequence). The CDR3 protein is CASGDSGDNEQLF. The CDR3 DNA reads TGCGCCAGCGGGGATAGCGGGGACAATGAGCAGCTCTTC.

As to this clonotype: The junction departs from the called germline gene at one end, perhaps through a read error. The rearrangement joins TRBV6-6 to TRBJ2-7; TRBD1 agrees at 9 bases. Germline V lookup: CDR1 MNHNY, CDR2 SVGAGI (reference sequence). This CDR3 is 17 amino acids long. The CDR3 sequence: CVSSYSTGTGRRDEQYF. The CDR3 coding sequence is TGTGTCAGCAGTTACTCCACCGGGACAGGGAGAAGGGACGAGCAGTACTTC.

In the case of this clonotype: One end of the junction varies from germline; a read error may be responsible. The gene calls are TRBV5-1 and TRBJ2-1; a weak D match, TRBD1 (6 bases). The germline gives CDR1 SGHRS, CDR2 YFSETQ. This CDR3 is 14 amino acids long. The CDR3 bases are TGCGCCAGCAGCGCAACCGAGAGGGGGTCTGAGCAGCTCTTC. Amino acid sequence: CASSATERGSEQLF. Full variable domain (remainder filled in from reference TRBV5-1 and TRBJ2-1): KAGVTQTPRYLIKTRGQQVTLSCSPISGHRSVSWYQQTPGQGLQFLFEYFSETQRNKGNFPGRFSGRQFSNSRSEMNVSTLELGDSALYLCASSATERGSEQLFGPGTRLTVL.

This clonotype is medium-sized within its sample. The chain combines TRBV6-1 with TRBJ2-7; 9 positions agree with TRBD1. The germline CDR1 and CDR2 sequences are MNHNS and SASEGT. The CDR3 loop spans 15 amino acids. V lost 3 bases, J lost 7 bases, and 10 bases stayed unmatched. CDR3 coding DNA: TGTGCCAGCAGTGACCCTCCGGACAGGGGAAGGGAGCAGTACTTC. Amino acid sequence: CASSDPPDRGREQYF.

Details on this clonotype: The conserved closing phenylalanine or tryptophan is absent in this CDR3, likely reflecting a read error. The V call is TRBV29-1, the J call TRBJ1-1, with 7 bases identical to TRBD1. Trimming removed 7 bases from V and 2 bases from J; junction bases left unmatched: 7. The CDR3 covers 13 residues. Germline assignment: CDR1 SQVTM and CDR2 ANQGSEA. As DNA, the CDR3 is TGCAGCGCCCAGGGACAGCGAAACACTGAAGCTTTCTCT. This translates into CSAQGQRNTEAFS.

Comment on this clonotype: A read error may explain this, as a much larger clone is one base away. J is TRBJ1-5 and V is TRBV24-1; D gene ambiguous. The CDR3 is made up of 16 amino acids. CDR1 KGHDR and CDR2 SFDVKD come from the germline V gene. The CDR3 sequence is CVTSVGIGRVRQPQHF. CDR3 DNA: TGTGTCACCAGTGTAGGGATCGGGAGGGTTCGTCAGCCCCAGCATTTT.

J is TRBJ1-1 and V is TRBV20-1; D may be TRBD1 (6 bases). Trimming pared 7 bases from V and 5 bases from J, leaving 20 bases between. CDR3 length: 14 residues. Germline V gene data show CDR1 as DFQATT and CDR2 as SNEGSKA (reference sequence). CDR3 region: CSVLGWSGETEAFF. As DNA, the CDR3 is TGCAGTGTCCTAGGTTGGTCAGGGGAGACTGAAGCTTTCTTT.

The chain couples TRBV4-1 to TRBJ1-2; a weak D match, TRBD1 (5 bases). V was clipped by 4 bases and J by 1 base, with 10 bases between them. The V gene's germline CDR1 is MGHRA and CDR2 YSYEKL. This CDR3 contains 14 residues. DNA for the CDR3: TGCGCCAGCAGCCTACCGACAGTTAACTATGGCTACACCTTC. Translating it yields CASSLPTVNYGYTF.

A remark on this clonotype: No DNA is shown, since the ends of the CDR3 on it are uncertain; the CDR3 is the one TCRdb lists. The chain links TRBV10-3 to TRBJ2-1; the DNA was not compared with TRBD1, the D call given in the table. From its first to its last residue, the CDR3 has 14 amino acids. From germline, CDR1 is ENHRY and CDR2 SYGVKD. This CDR3 is CAISVGIGALEQFF.

This clonotype was observed once. An end of the junction differs from the germline gene, which may be a read error. V usage is TRBV6-6 and J usage is TRBJ1-2; D is unclear. Germline V lookup: CDR1 MNHNY, CDR2 SVGAGI (reference sequence). CDR3 length: 12 residues. The CDR3 DNA is TGTGCCAGCAGTTCTGGTGGCTATGACTACACCTTC. Translation: CASSSGGYDYTF.

Remarks on this clonotype: The junction and the germline gene differ at one end; a read error may be behind it. The V and J genes are TRBV7-9 and TRBJ2-3; no definite D call. The germline CDR1 and CDR2 sequences are SEHNR and FQNEAQ (reference sequence). The CDR3 extends over 13 amino acids. DNA for the CDR3: TGTGTCAGCTGCCTGGGAAACACAGATACGCAGTATTTT. This encodes CVSCLGNTDTQYF.

Turning to this clonotype: One end of the junction fails to match germline, which may point to a read error. The J gene is TRBJ2-7, the V gene TRBV7-2; the match to TRBD2 covers 8 bases. The length of the CDR3 is 15 residues. CDR1 is SGHTA and CDR2 is FQGNSA in the germline V gene. The CDR3 loop reads CASRLGSGSHYEQYF. The CDR3 region has the DNA TGTGCCAGCAGGTTAGGGAGCGGGAGTCATTACGAGCAGTACTTC.

Remarks on this clonotype: A read error is likely, as this CDR3 ends without the conserved phenylalanine or tryptophan. The gene calls are TRBV28 and TRBJ1-5; D gene uncertain. Per germline, CDR1 MDHEN and CDR2 SYDVKM. Trimming removed 4 bases from V and 0 bases from J, with 10 bases in between. This CDR3 region has 15 residues. The CDR3 sequence is CASSWSRYSNQPQHL. CDR3 coding DNA: TGTGCCAGCAGTTGGTCTCGATATAGCAATCAGCCCCAGCATTTG.

This clonotype was counted ten times or more. The rearrangement links TRBV24-1 to TRBJ2-7, with TRBD1 identical over 8 bases. V was clipped by 9 bases and J by 6 bases; unmatched bases: 12. Germline values: CDR1 KGHDR, CDR2 SFDVKD. This CDR3 region has 14 residues. The CDR3 nucleotides are TGTGCCACCGCCGCGATGACAGGGGACGGCGAGCAGTACTTC. Its translation: CATAAMTGDGEQYF.

This clonotype appeared a single time. This sequence may be a read error, since a much larger clone differs from it by one base. The chain is built from TRBV7-9 and TRBJ2-1; a possible D gene is TRBD2 (5 bases). This CDR3 spans 16 amino acids. Germline V gene data show CDR1 as SEHNR and CDR2 as FQNEAQ (reference sequence). CDR3 sequence reads: CASSSYAGSPYSEQFF. The CDR3 bases are TGTGCCAGCAGCTCCTATGCGGGCAGCCCTTACAGTGAGCAGTTCTTC. Filled out from reference TRBV7-9 and TRBJ2-1, the complete variable domain reads DTGVSQNPRHKITKRGQNVTFRCDPISEHNRLYWYRQTLGQGPEFLTYFQNEAQLEKSRLLSDRFSAERPKGSFSTLEIQRTEQGDSAMYLCASSSYAGSPYSEQFFGPGTRLTVL.

As concerns this clonotype: Without the conserved terminal phenylalanine or tryptophan, this CDR3 likely stems from a read error. The genes are TRBV28 and TRBJ1-5; possible D gene TRBD1, 5 bases. The DNA end is a closer match to TRBJ2-3, so the J assignment may be wrong. The germline gives CDR1 MDHEN, CDR2 SYDVKM. This CDR3 is built from 15 residues. Written as DNA, the CDR3 is TGTGCCAGCACCGAAAGGTGGCAGGGTAATCAGCCCCAGTATTTG. Translation gives CASTERWQGNQPQYL.

A note on this clonotype: One end of the junction is discordant with germline, which a read error may explain. The V gene is TRBV5-1, the J gene TRBJ1-1, with D tentatively TRBD1 (6 bases). CDR3 length: 13 amino acids. Germline CDR1 reads SGHRS; CDR2 reads YFSETQ. CDR3 bases: TGCGCCAGCAGCGAACAGGGTGGCACTGAAGCTTACTTT. This encodes CASSEQGGTEAYF.

With respect to this clonotype: An end of the junction differs from the germline gene, which may be a read error. The chain recombines TRBV7-9 with TRBJ1-1; D unresolved. The germline V gene has CDR1 SEHNR and CDR2 FQNEAQ (reference sequence). There are 14 residues in the CDR3. CDR3 nucleotides: TGTACCAGCAGCATCCAGCGGGATGTATCTGAAGCTTTCTTT. This codes for CTSSIQRDVSEAFF. The whole variable domain, filled in from reference TRBV7-9 and TRBJ1-1, reads DTGVSQNPRHKITKRGQNVTFRCDPISEHNRLYWYRQTLGQGPEFLTYFQNEAQLEKSRLLSDRFSAERPKGSFSTLEIQRTEQGDSAMYLCTSSIQRDVSEAFFGQGTRLTVV.

The rearrangement uses TRBV11-2 and TRBJ2-1; no clear D. Trimming shortened V by 0 bases and J by 13 bases, and 13 bases separated the two germline ends. The germline V gene has CDR1 SGHAT and CDR2 FQNNGV. This CDR3 spans 13 amino acids. The CDR3 sequence is CASSLESFNNQFF. The CDR3 DNA follows: TGTGCCAGCAGCTTAGAGAGCTTCAATAATCAGTTCTTC.

Comment on this clonotype: The junction departs from the called germline gene at one end, perhaps through a read error. The rearrangement joins TRBV4-2 to TRBJ2-5; D gene uncertain. CDR3 length equals 15 residues. The germline gives CDR1 LGHNA, CDR2 YNFKEQ. CDR3 DNA sequence: TGTGCCAGTAGCCAAGTTCCGAGAGGACAAGAGACCCAGTACTTC. The encoded protein is CASSQVPRGQETQYF.

In regard to this clonotype: One end of the junction does not line up with germline, which may come from a read error. The rearrangement uses TRBV6-2 or TRBV6-3 and TRBJ2-2; the D is unclear. This CDR3 is 16 amino acids long. Germline-derived CDR1 and CDR2 are MNHEY and SVGEGT. The CDR3 DNA is TGTGCCAGCAGTCGCCTTAGACACAAGCTAACCGTGGAGCTGTTTTTT. Translation gives CASSRLRHKLTVELFF.

The chain recombines TRBV20-1 with TRBJ2-1; D possibly corresponds to TRBD1 (6 bases). Trimming took 5 bases from V and 9 from J, leaving 20 bases between them. Germline CDR1 DFQATT, CDR2 SNEGSKA (reference sequence). This CDR3 is built from 14 residues. The CDR3 coding sequence is TGCAGTGCTGGGACCAGGACAGAGGCCATTGAGCAGTTCTTC. Translating it yields CSAGTRTEAIEQFF.